Below, one T cell receptor beta chain is given with its context. Its antigen remains unidentified. These data come from a study of monozygotic twins with cystic fibrosis. Whole-study results and caveats: Unrelated CF individuals shared fewer identical clonotypes than monozygotic CF twins.

Sequencing used immunoSEQ multiplex PCR; TCRdb keeps in-frame clones, though not all of them. The sample gives some 31,000 clones, around four fifths of which show up once; 0.88% is in the top ten. There are 15 residues in the CDR3. The V and J ends lost 3 bases and 2 bases, in that order; junction bases with no gene match: 7. Germline V gene sequence: CDR1 SGDLS, CDR2 YYNGEE. The genes are TRBV9 and TRBJ2-5, with 7 bases lining up with TRBD1. Sample: blood. The TCR comes from a girl aged 2 to 9 with cystic fibrosis. CDR3 in amino acids: CASSARQGGQETQYF. The CDR3 DNA sequence: TGTGCCAGCAGCGCTAGACAGGGTGGACAAGAGACCCAGTACTTC.